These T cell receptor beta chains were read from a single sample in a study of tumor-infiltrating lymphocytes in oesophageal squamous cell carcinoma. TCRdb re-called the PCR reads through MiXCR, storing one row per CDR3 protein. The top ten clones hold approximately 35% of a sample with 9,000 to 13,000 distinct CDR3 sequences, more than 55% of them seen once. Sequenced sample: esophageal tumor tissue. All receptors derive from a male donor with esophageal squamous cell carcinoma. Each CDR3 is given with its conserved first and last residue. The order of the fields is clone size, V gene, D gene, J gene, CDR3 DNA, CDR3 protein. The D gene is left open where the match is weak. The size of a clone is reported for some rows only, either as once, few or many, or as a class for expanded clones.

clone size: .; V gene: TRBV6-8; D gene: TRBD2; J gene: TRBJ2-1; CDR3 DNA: TGTGCCAGCAGACCGGGGGGGTTCTTC; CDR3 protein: CASRPGGFF
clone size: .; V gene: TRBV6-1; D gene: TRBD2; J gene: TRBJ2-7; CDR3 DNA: TGTGCCAGCACCATAACTAGCGGTGAGCAGTACTTC; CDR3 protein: CASTITSGEQYF
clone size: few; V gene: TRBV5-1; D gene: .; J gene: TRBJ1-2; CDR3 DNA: TGCGCCAGCGGGACGGATTATGGCTACACCTTC; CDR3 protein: CASGTDYGYTF
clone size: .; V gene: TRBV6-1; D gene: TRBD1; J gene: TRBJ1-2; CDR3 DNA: TGTGCCAGCACTTCAAGACAGGGTGGCTACACCTTC; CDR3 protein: CASTSRQGGYTF
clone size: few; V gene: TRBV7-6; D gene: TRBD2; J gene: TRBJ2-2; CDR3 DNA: TGTGCTAGCAGCGAACGGGGGGGTGCCGGGGAGCTGTTTTTT; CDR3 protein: CASSERGGAGELFF
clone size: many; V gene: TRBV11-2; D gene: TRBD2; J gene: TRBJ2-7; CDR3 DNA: TGTGCCAGCAGCTGGGGGGGGGACGGATCCTACGAGCAGTACTTC; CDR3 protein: CASSWGGDGSYEQYF
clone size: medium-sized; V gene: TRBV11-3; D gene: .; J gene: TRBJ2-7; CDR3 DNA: TGTGCCAGCAGCTTAGATTCTGGGCGAACCTTGGACGAGCAGTACTTC; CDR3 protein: CASSLDSGRTLDEQYF
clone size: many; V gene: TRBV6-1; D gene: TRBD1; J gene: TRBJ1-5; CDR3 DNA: TGTGCCAGCAGTGCAGGGGGCTATAGCAATCAGCCCCAGCATTTT; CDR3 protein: CASSAGGYSNQPQHF
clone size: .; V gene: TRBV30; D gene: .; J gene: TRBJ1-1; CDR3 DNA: TGTGCCTGGAGCAGACAGCTGAACACTGAAGCTTTCTTT; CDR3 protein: CAWSRQLNTEAFF
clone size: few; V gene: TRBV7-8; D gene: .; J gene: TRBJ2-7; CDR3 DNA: TGTGCCAGCAGCTTAGCCTGGGGGCCCTACGAGCAGTACTTC; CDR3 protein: CASSLAWGPYEQYF
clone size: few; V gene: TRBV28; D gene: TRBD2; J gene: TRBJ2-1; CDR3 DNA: TGTGCCAGCAGTTTTTTACTAGCGGGGAACAATGAGCAGTTCTTC; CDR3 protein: CASSFLLAGNNEQFF
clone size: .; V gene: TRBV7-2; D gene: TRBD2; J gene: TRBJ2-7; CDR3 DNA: TGTGCCAGCAGCTTCGGGACTAGCGGGATCTCCTACGAGCAGTACTTC; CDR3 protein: CASSFGTSGISYEQYF
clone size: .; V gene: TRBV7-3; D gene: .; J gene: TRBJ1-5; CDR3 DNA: TGTGCCAGCAGCTTGGGCCCGAATCAGCCCCAGCATTTT; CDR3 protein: CASSLGPNQPQHF
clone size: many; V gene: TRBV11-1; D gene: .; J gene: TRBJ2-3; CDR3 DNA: TGTGCCAGCAGCTTACCAGCGGAAGCAGATACGCAGTATTTT; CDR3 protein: CASSLPAEADTQYF
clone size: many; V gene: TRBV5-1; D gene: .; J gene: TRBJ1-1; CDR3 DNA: TGCGCCAGCAGCCCTCAGGGGAACACTGAAGCTTTCTTT; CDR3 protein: CASSPQGNTEAFF
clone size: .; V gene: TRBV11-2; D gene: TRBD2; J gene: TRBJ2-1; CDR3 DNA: TGTGCCAGCAGCTTAGATTGGCTAGCGGGAAGCCTTACCTACGAGCAGTTCTTC; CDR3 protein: CASSLDWLAGSLTYEQFF
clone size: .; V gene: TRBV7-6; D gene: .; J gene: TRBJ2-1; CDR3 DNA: TGTGCTAGCAGTAACGGGGTCCTGCAGAGCTCCTACAATGAGCAGTTCTTC; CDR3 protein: CASSNGVLQSSYNEQFF
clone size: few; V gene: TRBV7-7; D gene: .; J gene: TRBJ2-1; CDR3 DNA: TGTGCTAGCAGCTTAACAGCTAACAATGAGCAGTTCTTC; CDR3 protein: CASSLTANNEQFF
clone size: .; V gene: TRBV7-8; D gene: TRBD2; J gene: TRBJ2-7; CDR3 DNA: TGTGCCAGCAGCTTAAACGGGGGTACTAGCGGGAGGGCCGTTGAGCAGTACTTC; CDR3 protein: CASSLNGGTSGRAVEQYF
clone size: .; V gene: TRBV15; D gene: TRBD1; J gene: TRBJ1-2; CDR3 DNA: TGTGCCACCTCTGGCGGGACAGGCTATGGCTACACCTTC; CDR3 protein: CATSGGTGYGYTF
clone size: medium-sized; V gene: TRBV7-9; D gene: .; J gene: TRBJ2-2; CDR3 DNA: TGTGCCAGCAGCTTAGGGGGGCAGCGGCGGGAGCTGTTTTTT; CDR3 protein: CASSLGGQRRELFF
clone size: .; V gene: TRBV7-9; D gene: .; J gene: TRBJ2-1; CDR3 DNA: TGTGCCAGCAGCGCCCCTCGGGGTGGCCATGAGCAGTTCTTC; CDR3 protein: CASSAPRGGHEQFF
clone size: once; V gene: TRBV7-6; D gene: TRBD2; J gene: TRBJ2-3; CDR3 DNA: TGTGCCAGCAGCCTCGGACTAGCGGGAGGGCAAGTCACAGATACGCAGTATTTT; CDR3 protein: CASSLGLAGGQVTDTQYF
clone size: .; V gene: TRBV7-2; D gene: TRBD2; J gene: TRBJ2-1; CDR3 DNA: TGTGCCATCGAGGAGGGACTAGCGAGGCATGAGCAGTTCTTC; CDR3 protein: CAIEEGLARHEQFF
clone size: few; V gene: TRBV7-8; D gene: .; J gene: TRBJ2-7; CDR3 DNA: TGTGCCAGCAGCTTCGACAGGAACTCCTACGAGCAGTACTTC; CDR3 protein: CASSFDRNSYEQYF
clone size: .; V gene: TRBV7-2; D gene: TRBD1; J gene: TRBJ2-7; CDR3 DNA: TGTGCCAGCAGCCCCCTCGCCGGGACAGGGTCGTACGAGCAGTACTTC; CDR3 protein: CASSPLAGTGSYEQYF
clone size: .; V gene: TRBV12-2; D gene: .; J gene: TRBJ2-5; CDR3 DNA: TGTGCAAGTCGCTTAAACAGGGTCCAAGAGACCCAGTACTTC; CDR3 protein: CASRLNRVQETQYF
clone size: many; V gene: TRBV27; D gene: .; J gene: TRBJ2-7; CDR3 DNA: TGTGCCAGCAGTTTGGTATACTCCTACGAGCAGTACTTC; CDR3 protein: CASSLVYSYEQYF
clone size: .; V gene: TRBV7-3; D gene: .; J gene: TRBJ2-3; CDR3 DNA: TGTGCCAGCACCATGGTGGGGCAGCCGCAGTATTTT; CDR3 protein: CASTMVGQPQYF
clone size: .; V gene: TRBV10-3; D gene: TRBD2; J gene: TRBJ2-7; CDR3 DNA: TGTGCCATCAGTGAGCCCCGGACTAGCGGGAGAACCTACGAGCAGTACTTC; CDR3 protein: CAISEPRTSGRTYEQYF
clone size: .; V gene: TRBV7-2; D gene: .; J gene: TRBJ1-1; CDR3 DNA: TGTGCCAGCAGCTTAGTCGGGTGGATGAACACTGAAGCTTTCTTT; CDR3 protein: CASSLVGWMNTEAFF